Sequencing of this T cell receptor beta chain was carried out in a study of blood T cell repertoires in COVID-19. The wider study: The origin of the acute and convalescent COVID-19 samples was the United States, Italy and Spain. T cells, B-cell-depleted T cells, or PBMCs provided the cDNA or gDNA that served as material.

Per the original methods: The assay estimated nucleated cells by amplifying reference gene primers. Sequencing used immunoSEQ multiplex PCR; TCRdb keeps in-frame clones, though not all of them. D and trimming come from the DNA, and the V and J calls and clone size come from that table. The sample holds about 300,000 clones; roughly 89% are singletons and the top ten take approximately 1.8%. Trimming shortened V by 5 bases and J by 11 bases, and 15 bases separated the two germline ends. Germline V gene sequence: CDR1 LNHDA, CDR2 SQIVND (reference sequence). The CDR3 contains 12 residues. In Seattle, patients joined the study during active infection and were tracked longitudinally. This clone was detected once.

This TCR derives from a woman aged 25-40 years with COVID-19, enrolled during active disease. The sequenced sample consisted of peripheral blood. The J gene is TRBJ1-1, the V gene TRBV19, with D uncertain. The CDR3 loop is CASSVDLRVAFF. The DNA for the CDR3 is TGTGCCAGTAGTGTGGACTTGAGAGTGGCTTTCTTT.